The following is a T cell receptor (beta chain) sequence with its context. The target antigen is unknown. The source of the sample is a study of cytomegalovirus exposure and HLA in healthy donors. Study findings and constraints: The classifier, whose performance was assessed in both the original and validation cohorts, reportedly diagnosed cytomegalovirus status with high specificity and sensitivity. Later analysis indicated greater clonal expansion among HLA-associated TCR beta chains than among equally common other chains. Productive rates of about 90% or about 30% were seen for most TCR beta V segments in an earlier analysis. Trimming of TCR beta V- and J-genes showed a link, identified in a later analysis, to a missense DCLRE1C variant.

It was with 60 Vbeta and 13 Jbeta primers that the PCR ran. Profiled with immunoSEQ multiplex PCR; TCRdb holds only in-frame clones, not every one. The profile shows roughly 240,000 clones, around 80% of them singletons. The clonotype comes from a boy aged 5-17 years in good health and CMV-seronegative. The specimen sequenced was PBMCs.

This CDR3 is CASRIAGVYNEQFF. DNA for the CDR3: TGTGCCAGCAGAATAGCGGGGGTCTACAATGAGCAGTTCTTC. V and J are TRBV2 and TRBJ2-1; 9 bases are a match to TRBD2. Trimming cost V 6 bases and J 3 bases; bases outside gene matches: 3. The germline gives CDR1 SNHLY, CDR2 FYNNEI. The CDR3 runs to 14 residues.